Following are 9 T cell receptor beta chains from one sample sequenced in a study of cytomegalovirus exposure and HLA in healthy donors. PCR primers comprised 60 Vbeta and 13 Jbeta primers. Assay used: immunoSEQ multiplex PCR; TCRdb lists only in-frame clones, some missing. The sample shows roughly 180,000 clones, 60% to 85% of them seen only once. The sequenced sample was PBMCs. Every receptor here comes from a girl under 18 in good health and CMV-seropositive.

The chain links TRBV9 to TRBJ2-7; D perhaps matches TRBD1 (6 bases). V lost 0 bases and J lost 3, with 10 bases in between. The CDR3 totals 14 residues. Germline assignment: CDR1 SGDLS and CDR2 YYNGEE. DNA of the CDR3: TGTGCCAGCAGCGTAGGGACAGCTTACTACGAGCAGTACTTC. This encodes CASSVGTAYYEQYF.

V is TRBV11-2 and J is TRBJ2-7; 7 bases match TRBD1. Trimming cost V 2 bases and J 1 base; bases outside gene matches: 5. CDR1 and CDR2 (germline): SGHAT, FQNNGV. CDR3 length: 15 amino acids. This CDR3 is CASSLLRGPSYEQYF. The CDR3 nucleotides are TGTGCCAGCAGCTTACTGAGGGGGCCGTCCTACGAGCAGTACTTC.

There are a few counts of this clone. Distinct nucleotide sequences in the sample also encode this CDR3. The V gene is TRBV5-1, the J gene TRBJ1-4, with no clear D. Trimming cost V 1 base and J 7 bases, with 8 bases left between them. The germline V gene has CDR1 SGHRS and CDR2 YFSETQ. The CDR3 spans 13 residues. CDR3 in DNA: TGCGCCAGCAGCTTGAGCAGGTCTGAAAAACTGTTTTTT. Its protein is CASSLSRSEKLFF.

This clone has only a few counts. This chain joins TRBV19 and TRBJ2-1, with 9 bases identical to TRBD2. Germline loops: CDR1 LNHDA, CDR2 SQIVND (reference sequence). J was trimmed by 8 bases and V by 4 bases; bases with no gene match: 9. The CDR3 has 15 amino acids. The CDR3 region has the DNA TGTGCCAGTAGTACCCTGGCGGGGGGGATCTATGAGCAGTTCTTC. It is translated as CASSTLAGGIYEQFF.

The rearrangement joins TRBV5-5 to TRBJ1-6, with TRBD1 as a possible D gene (5 bases). This CDR3 is built from 13 residues. V was cut by 4 bases and J by 9 bases, with 11 bases left in between. Germline-derived CDR1 and CDR2 are SGHKS and YYEKEE (reference sequence). The chain's CDR3 is CASSSRVASPLHF. The DNA of the CDR3 is TGTGCCAGCAGCAGCAGGGTGGCTTCACCCCTCCACTTT.

The rearrangement joins TRBV6-5 to TRBJ1-6; 10 bases map to TRBD1. The CDR3 consists of 13 residues. The V segment lost 10 bases and the J segment 7 bases; nucleotides outside the gene matches: 4. In germline, CDR1 is MNHEY, CDR2 SVGAGI. As DNA, the CDR3 is TGTGCCACCCTGGACAGGGGGAATTCACCCCTCCACTTT. Translated: CATLDRGNSPLHF.

This clone was found once. V is TRBV6-6 and J is TRBJ2-2; TRBD2 agrees at 7 bases. Unmatched junction bases numbered 6, after V lost 5 bases and J lost 3 bases. CDR3 size: 15 residues. CDR1 MNHNY and CDR2 SVGAGI come from the germline V gene (reference sequence). The CDR3 reads CASSGGGSDTGELFF. The CDR3 nucleotides read TGTGCCAGCAGTGGGGGGGGGTCGGACACCGGGGAGCTGTTTTTT.

V gene TRBV19 combines with J gene TRBJ2-7; D ambiguous. Germline V gene lookup returns CDR1 LNHDA and CDR2 SQIVND (reference sequence). The CDR3 has 14 amino acids. Between the trimmed V and J ends, which lost 2 bases and 3 bases, there was a span of 11 bases. The CDR3 DNA sequence: TGTGCCAGTAGTATAACCGGGTTAGGCTACGAGCAGTACTTC. This translates into CASSITGLGYEQYF.

The rearrangement links TRBV7-2 to TRBJ2-3, with 11 bases fitting TRBD2. CDR3 length equals 14 residues. The trim removed 3 bases at V and 7 bases at J, leaving 3 bases unmatched. Germline V gene lookup returns CDR1 SGHTA and CDR2 FQGNSA. The CDR3 loop reads CASSLTSGAYTQYF. The CDR3 coding sequence is TGTGCCAGCAGCTTGACTAGCGGGGCTTATACGCAGTATTTT.